Here is one T cell receptor (beta chain) with its context. The antigen remains undetermined. The data are from a study of lymphopenia after photon versus proton radiotherapy. General study results and limits: Survival link was tested only in deceased patients; proton benefit remains a possibility. After lymphocyte nadir, photon-treated repertoires showed oligoclonal expansion, especially CD8+ Temra. Photon-treated patients lost naive T cells and TCR diversity; proton-treated stayed stable. A bigger post-nadir fall in TCR diversity correlated inversely with survival time in deceased patients.

Clones were sequenced by immunoSEQ multiplex PCR, and TCRdb holds only the in-frame ones, with some missing. The data show 65,000 to 70,000 clones, roughly 91% seen once. Germline loops: CDR1 SNHLY, CDR2 FYNNEI. V lost 7 bases, J lost 2 bases, and 14 bases lay in between. The CDR3 covers 14 residues. This receptor was obtained from a woman in her 70s with pancreatic cancer. The J gene is TRBJ1-1, the V gene TRBV2; D uncertain. The sample was peripheral blood, taken from a patient treated with photon-based radiotherapy. The CDR3: CASNLIGPNTEAFF. The DNA for the CDR3 is TGTGCCAGCAACCTTATTGGACCTAACACTGAAGCTTTCTTT.